The 28 T cell receptor beta chains below were found in one sample sequenced in a study of T cells in Graves' hyperthyroidism and ophthalmopathy. Amplification of TCR beta CDR3 regions used RNA as the template. The primer set for the first-round RT-PCR of the TCR CDR3 was HTBI. MiXCR, run by TCRdb on the multiplex PCR reads, gives a single entry per CDR3 protein. The sample has around 240,000 distinct CDR3 sequences, more than 12% seen once; the top ten hold 10% to 15%. The sample taken for sequencing was blood. Source of these receptors: a woman in her thirties or forties with Graves' hyperthyroidism that later progressed to Graves' ophthalmopathy.

CDR3 sequence (DNA): TGTGCCAGCAGCCTCTTCGGAAGAGACAGGGATGTGAACACTGAAGCTTTCTTT. This sequence encodes CASSLFGRDRDVNTEAFF. The gene calls are TRBV5-4 and TRBJ1-1, with 7 bases that match TRBD1. Unmatched junction bases numbered 15, after V lost 4 bases and J lost 0 bases. CDR1 and CDR2 from the germline V gene are SGHNT and YYREEE (reference sequence). The CDR3 contains 18 residues.

To note about this clonotype: A much larger clone sits a single nucleotide away, making a read error possible. The chain joins TRBV27 to TRBJ2-2; D may match TRBD1 or TRBD2 (5 bases each). The CDR3 is made up of 14 amino acids. The germline V gene encodes CDR1 MNHEY and CDR2 SMNVEV (reference sequence). CDR3 nucleotides: TGTGCCAGCAAAGGGGTGGGGAGCACCGAGGAGCTGTTTTTT. Residues: CASKGVGSTEELFF.

This clonotype was detected many times. This chain connects TRBV5-1 to TRBJ1-1; tentative D call: TRBD1 (6 bases). This CDR3 is 14 amino acids long. CDR1 SGHRS and CDR2 YFSETQ come from the germline V gene. The ends were cut back, 5 bases at V and 2 bases at J, with 13 bases in the middle. The CDR3: CASRQTGLNTEAFF. The CDR3 region has the DNA TGCGCCAGCAGACAGACAGGTCTTAACACTGAAGCTTTCTTT.

The chain carries TRBV4-2 and TRBJ2-2; D not resolved. The germline V and J ends were trimmed by 8 bases and 0 bases, with 16 bases remaining between them. This CDR3 is 16 amino acids long. Germline CDR1 LGHNA, CDR2 YNFKEQ. CDR3 region: CASRVIKQPNTGELFF. CDR3 sequence (DNA): TGTGCCAGCCGTGTGATAAAGCAGCCGAACACCGGGGAGCTGTTTTTT.

This clonotype has only a few counts. The chain combines TRBV20-1 with TRBJ2-2; no definite D call. The CDR3 totals 13 residues. V was clipped by 1 base and J by 4 bases, with 7 bases between them. Per the germline V gene, CDR1 is DFQATT and CDR2 is SNEGSKA (reference sequence). Here the CDR3 DNA reads TGCAGTGCTAGAGCTAGGTCCACCGGGGAGCTGTTTTTT. This sequence encodes CSARARSTGELFF.

The chain uses TRBV28 and TRBJ1-2; 8 bases are shared with TRBD1. Germline V gene lookup returns CDR1 MDHEN and CDR2 SYDVKM. This CDR3 has 17 amino acids. J was trimmed by 7 bases and V by 3 bases; bases with no gene match: 16. CDR3 in DNA: TGTGCCAGCAGTTTGTTACCGGACCCCGGGACAGGCCTTGGCTACACCTTC. Its protein product is CASSLLPDPGTGLGYTF.

This clonotype occurred many times. The rearrangement joins TRBV19 to TRBJ1-1; the D gene is possibly TRBD1 (5 bases). V lost 4 bases and J lost 1, with 10 bases in between. The CDR3 extends over 14 amino acids. Germline loops: CDR1 LNHDA, CDR2 SQIVND (reference sequence). The DNA for the CDR3 is TGTGCCAGTAGTAGGGCCGGGACGAACACTGAAGCTTTCTTT. Encoded protein: CASSRAGTNTEAFF.

This clonotype was detected many times. This chain joins TRBV11-2 and TRBJ2-2; TRBD1 agrees at 9 bases. There are 15 residues in the CDR3. Losses at the gene ends were 5 bases for V and 3 bases for J; bases not matched to a gene: 4. Germline V gene lookup returns CDR1 SGHAT and CDR2 FQNNGV. CDR3 nucleotide sequence: TGTGCCAGCAGCAGGGGACAGGGCCACACCGGGGAGCTGTTTTTT. Translated: CASSRGQGHTGELFF.

This clonotype was found many times. J is TRBJ2-3 and V is TRBV28; 9 positions agree with TRBD1. The CDR3 has 15 amino acids. Germline assignment: CDR1 MDHEN and CDR2 SYDVKM. J lost 6 bases, V lost 3 bases, and 7 bases had no gene match. In DNA, the CDR3 is TGTGCCAGCAGTTTCCCGCCGACAGGGGGGGATACGCAGTATTTT. Translating it yields CASSFPPTGGDTQYF. The full variable domain, in which reference TRBV28 and TRBJ2-3 provide the parts outside the CDR3, is DVKVTQSSRYLVKRTGEKVFLECVQDMDHENMFWYRQDPGLGLRLIYFSYDVKMKEKGDIPEGYSVSREKKERFSLILESASTNQTSMYLCASSFPPTGGDTQYFGPGTRLTVL.

This clonotype has at least ten counts. The chain couples TRBV11-2 to TRBJ2-7, with D unresolved. Per germline, CDR1 SGHAT and CDR2 FQNNGV. The CDR3 loop spans 11 amino acids. The germline V and J ends were trimmed by 4 bases and 6 bases, with 7 bases remaining between them. The CDR3 DNA reads TGTGCCAGCAGCTCAATCCGCGAGCAGTACTTC. Its protein is CASSSIREQYF.

This clonotype was recorded many times. V gene TRBV27 combines with J gene TRBJ1-5, with D possibly TRBD1 on 6 matching bases. The CDR3 extends over 17 amino acids. V shed 6 bases and J shed 0 bases, with 18 bases lying between them. CDR1 MNHEY and CDR2 SMNVEV come from the germline V gene (reference sequence). CDR3 coding DNA: TGTGCCAGCAGAGCGGGGGGCCTCCCTTATAGCAATCAGCCCCAGCATTTT. This codes for CASRAGGLPYSNQPQHF.

This clonotype was detected ten times or more. This chain connects TRBV5-1 to TRBJ2-1, with D tentatively TRBD2 (5 bases). CDR1 and CDR2 from the germline V gene are SGHRS and YFSETQ. CDR3 size: 15 residues. The V end was cut by 4 bases, the J end by 7 bases, with 18 bases between. The CDR3 sequence is CASSDSPSSLNEQFF. The CDR3 DNA reads TGCGCCAGCAGCGATAGTCCTAGCTCTCTAAATGAGCAGTTCTTC.

This clonotype has ten or more counts. V gene TRBV11-2 combines with J gene TRBJ2-7; 13 bases match TRBD2. In germline, CDR1 is SGHAT, CDR2 FQNNGV. This CDR3 spans 17 amino acids. With V trimmed by 6 bases and J by 2 bases, 10 bases remained unmatched. CDR3 amino acids: CASSYTSGRVRAYEQYF. Written as DNA, the CDR3 is TGTGCCAGCAGTTATACTAGCGGGAGGGTGCGAGCCTACGAGCAGTACTTC.

This clonotype was seen ten or more times. V gene TRBV28 combines with J gene TRBJ2-3; TRBD2 matches 11 bases. The CDR3 runs to 14 residues. Unmatched junction bases numbered 6, after V lost 8 bases and J lost 5 bases. In germline, CDR1 is MDHEN, CDR2 SYDVKM. The CDR3 region has the DNA TGTGCCAGCCTGACTAGCGGGAAGATAGATACGCAGTATTTT. This sequence encodes CASLTSGKIDTQYF. The full variable domain, rest sourced from reference TRBV28 and TRBJ2-3, is DVKVTQSSRYLVKRTGEKVFLECVQDMDHENMFWYRQDPGLGLRLIYFSYDVKMKEKGDIPEGYSVSREKKERFSLILESASTNQTSMYLCASLTSGKIDTQYFGPGTRLTVL.

The J gene is TRBJ2-7, the V gene TRBV28, with 10 nucleotides matching TRBD2. CDR1 and CDR2 from the germline V gene are MDHEN and SYDVKM. The CDR3 consists of 14 residues. Losses at the gene ends were 8 bases for V and 5 bases for J; bases not matched to a gene: 9. The CDR3 spells CASGAGTSVDEQYF. Here the CDR3 DNA reads TGTGCCAGCGGGGCCGGGACTAGCGTCGACGAGCAGTACTTC.

This clonotype was recorded at least ten times. V usage is TRBV10-3 and J usage is TRBJ1-2, with 7 bases aligning to TRBD1. J was trimmed by 3 bases and V by 2 bases; bases with no gene match: 6. Germline V lookup: CDR1 ENHRY, CDR2 SYGVKD. The CDR3 has 15 residues. The CDR3 coding sequence is TGTGCCATCAGTGAGGTCGCAGGGGGTTACTATGGCTACACCTTC. It is translated as CAISEVAGGYYGYTF.

Many counts were recorded for this clonotype. The chain employs TRBV2 and TRBJ2-7; 7 nucleotides line up with TRBD2. Germline V gives CDR1 SNHLY, CDR2 FYNNEI. Trimming took 4 bases from V and 6 from J; bases not matched to a gene: 6. The CDR3 is made up of 13 amino acids. CDR3 nucleotides: TGTGCCAGCAGTGCCCGGGAGGCAGCCGAGCAGTACTTC. Protein: CASSAREAAEQYF.

This clonotype was observed at least ten times. This chain connects TRBV13 to TRBJ2-7; possibly TRBD2 for D (6 bases). Germline CDR1 reads PRHDT; CDR2 reads FYEKMQ (reference sequence). This CDR3 has 15 amino acids. V lost 2 bases, J lost 5 bases, and 16 bases lay in between. The CDR3 loop is CASSLFGGGINEQYF. The CDR3 DNA is TGTGCCAGCAGCTTATTTGGCGGCGGGATCAACGAGCAGTACTTC. Supplemented by reference TRBV13 and TRBJ2-7, the full variable domain reads AAGVIQSPRHLIKEKRETATLKCYPIPRHDTVYWYQQGPGQDPQFLISFYEKMQSDKGSIPDRFSAQQFSDYHSELNMSSLELGDSALYFCASSLFGGGINEQYFGPGTRLTVT.

This clonotype has a count of ten or more. V is TRBV3-1 and J is TRBJ2-3, with D possibly being TRBD2 (5 bases). The germline V gene encodes CDR1 LGHDT and CDR2 YNNKEL (reference sequence). V shed 5 bases and J shed 6 bases, with 9 bases lying between them. The CDR3 extends over 12 amino acids. The DNA for the CDR3 is TGTGCCAGCAGCTCACAGCGGGATACGCAGTATTTT. It translates to CASSSQRDTQYF.

The table lists this clonotype with many counts. This chain uses TRBV6-1 with TRBJ2-2; no clear D gene. Germline V gene data show CDR1 as MNHNS and CDR2 as SASEGT. V was shortened by 6 bases and J by 13 bases, with 12 bases between the two germline ends. The CDR3 extends over 11 amino acids. The CDR3 region is CASSLRLGLFF. For the CDR3, the DNA is TGTGCCAGCAGCTTACGACTGGGGCTGTTTTTT.

This clonotype was observed many times. The genes are TRBV20-1 and TRBJ2-1, with D perhaps being TRBD1 or TRBD2 (5 bases each). Trimming left V 0 bases short and J 6 bases short, with 18 bases between. This CDR3 comprises 16 residues. The germline gives CDR1 DFQATT, CDR2 SNEGSKA (reference sequence). The CDR3 coding sequence is TGCAGTGCTAGAGATATTGGGACCTCTCTGCTCAATGAGCAGTTCTTC. Translating it yields CSARDIGTSLLNEQFF.

As concerns this clonotype: A read error may explain this, as a much larger clone is one base away. The chain joins TRBV28 to TRBJ2-4; D is undetermined. The CDR3 extends over 13 amino acids. The germline gives CDR1 MDHEN, CDR2 SYDVKM. The CDR3 DNA follows: TGTGCCAGCTCGACTGGCACCAAAAACATGCAGTACTTC. As protein: CASSTGTKNMQYF.

In its sample, this clonotype was seen many times. This sequence joins TRBV28 and TRBJ2-7; D not resolved. The CDR3 is made up of 14 amino acids. Germline-derived CDR1 and CDR2 are MDHEN and SYDVKM. V lost 4 bases, J lost 2 bases, and 12 bases lay in between. CDR3 nucleotide sequence: TGTGCCAGCAGTTCTCATCAAGGACCCTACGAGCAGTACTTC. Translated, it gives CASSSHQGPYEQYF.

The chain couples TRBV2 to TRBJ1-2; 9 nucleotides line up with TRBD1. CDR3 length: 15 amino acids. The trim removed 7 bases at V and 2 bases at J, leaving 8 bases unmatched. CDR1 SNHLY and CDR2 FYNNEI come from the germline V gene. This CDR3 is CASIKRDRANYGYTF. The CDR3 region has the DNA TGTGCCAGCATTAAACGGGACAGGGCAAACTATGGCTACACCTTC.

Many counts were recorded for this clonotype. This CDR3 reads CASRRYSGRDYEQYF. CDR3 in DNA: TGTGCCAGCAGACGTTATAGCGGGAGAGACTACGAGCAGTACTTC. The chain recombines TRBV6-1 with TRBJ2-7, with 9 bases identical to TRBD2. J was trimmed by 3 bases and V by 6 bases; bases with no gene match: 9. The CDR3 extends over 15 amino acids. Germline lookup yields CDR1 MNHNS and CDR2 SASEGT.

The table lists this clonotype with many counts. The gene calls are TRBV6-1 and TRBJ2-1; D ambiguous. The germline V and J ends were trimmed by 4 bases and 8 bases, with 6 bases remaining between them. This CDR3 is 11 amino acids long. The germline gives CDR1 MNHNS, CDR2 SASEGT. CDR3 DNA: TGTGCCAGCAGTGTCGGCGATGAGCAGTTCTTC. Translation gives CASSVGDEQFF.

At least ten counts were recorded for this clonotype. The chain combines TRBV28 with TRBJ1-2, with TRBD1 matching over 11 bases. Per the germline V gene, CDR1 is MDHEN and CDR2 is SYDVKM. Trimming cost V 1 base and J 4 bases; bases outside gene matches: 14. The CDR3 covers 19 residues. CDR3 in amino acids: CASSLFPPGQGVYGYGYTF. DNA of the CDR3: TGTGCCAGCAGTTTATTTCCCCCGGGACAGGGGGTTTATGGCTATGGCTACACCTTC.

This clonotype came up many times. The chain combines TRBV5-8 with TRBJ1-4; D not resolved. Trimming took off 1 base at V and 5 bases at J, with 6 bases between the two ends. This CDR3 region has 13 residues. Germline V CDR1 and CDR2: SGHTS, YDEGEE. The CDR3 loop is CASSLRWNEKLFF. DNA for the CDR3: TGTGCCAGCAGCTTGAGGTGGAATGAAAAACTGTTTTTT.